The entry below gives a single TCR beta chain sequence along with its context. This sample stems from a study of blood T cell repertoires in COVID-19. In germline, CDR1 is MGHRA, CDR2 YSYEKL. CDR3 size: 14 residues. The V end lost 1 base, the J end lost 4 bases, and 10 bases lay between the germline ends. Sequenced by immunoSEQ multiplex PCR; TCRdb stores in-frame clones only, minus some. Seen here are hundreds of thousands of clones, around 88% observed once, and the top ten hold roughly 1.2%. Living in about two dozen US areas, the participants were between 18 and 89 years of age. Sequenced material: PBMCs or T cells enriched from blood (not recorded which). The rearrangement uses TRBV4-1 and TRBJ1-2; D is unclear. This receptor was obtained from a middle-aged woman with acute COVID-19. The CDR3 region has the DNA TGCGCCAGCAGCCAAGGATCTCGAGGCTATGGCTACACCTTC. The encoded protein is CASSQGSRGYGYTF.